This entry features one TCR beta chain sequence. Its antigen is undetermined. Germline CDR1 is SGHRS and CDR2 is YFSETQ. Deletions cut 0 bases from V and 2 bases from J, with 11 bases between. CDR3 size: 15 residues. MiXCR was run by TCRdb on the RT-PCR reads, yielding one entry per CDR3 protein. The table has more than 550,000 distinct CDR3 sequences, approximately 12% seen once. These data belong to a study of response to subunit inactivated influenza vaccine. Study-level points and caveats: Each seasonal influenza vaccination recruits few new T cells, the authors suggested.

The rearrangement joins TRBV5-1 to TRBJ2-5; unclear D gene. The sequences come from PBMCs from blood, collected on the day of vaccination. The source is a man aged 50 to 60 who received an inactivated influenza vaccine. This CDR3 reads CASSLGSVRQETQYF. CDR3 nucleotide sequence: TGCGCCAGCAGCTTGGGGAGCGTTCGGCAAGAGACCCAGTACTTC.